These 3 T cell receptor beta chains share one sample of origin, sequenced in a study of T cells in Graves' hyperthyroidism and ophthalmopathy. TCR beta CDR3 sequences were amplified from RNA transcripts. First-round RT-PCR of the TCR CDR3 relied on the HTBI primer set. Each CDR3 protein is one row after TCRdb ran MiXCR on the multiplex PCR reads. Found here are about 570,000 distinct CDR3 sequences, approximately 44% of them singletons; the top ten hold 15% to 20%. Source material: peripheral blood or thyroid tissue (not recorded which). Receptor source: an adult woman with Graves' disease, either hyperthyroidism or ophthalmopathy (not recorded which).

In this sample, this clonotype turned up a few times. This chain connects TRBV15 to TRBJ1-2; 12 nucleotides agree with TRBD1. CDR1 and CDR2 (germline): LNHNV, YYDKDF (reference sequence). This CDR3 region has 15 residues. J was trimmed by 2 bases and V by 3 bases; bases with no gene match: 1. For the CDR3, the DNA is TGTGCCACCAGCAGCGGGACAGGGGGCAACTATGGCTACACCTTC. Translation gives CATSSGTGGNYGYTF.

The chain carries TRBV29-1 and TRBJ1-2; 10 positions match TRBD1. CDR1 is SQVTM, CDR2 ANQGSEA, per germline. Trimming at V came to 7 bases and at J to 8 bases, leaving 10 bases not matched to a gene. This CDR3 is built from 13 residues. The DNA of the CDR3 is TGCAGCGGCGAGGGACAGGGGATAGACGGCTACACCTTC. It codes for CSGEGQGIDGYTF. The entire variable domain, with the rest obtained from reference TRBV29-1 and TRBJ1-2, is as follows: SAVISQKPSRDICQRGTSLTIQCQVDSQVTMMFWYRQQPGQSLTLIATANQGSEATYESGFVIDKFPISRPNLTFSTLTVSNMSPEDSSIYLCSGEGQGIDGYTFGSGTRLTVV.

Concerning this clonotype: A clone one base away is much larger, so this may be a read error. The V and J genes are TRBV4-3 and TRBJ2-5; a possible D gene is TRBD2 (5 bases). V was cut by 4 bases and J by 4 bases, with 28 bases left in between. This CDR3 has 19 residues. CDR1 is LGHNA and CDR2 is YSLEER in the germline V gene. The CDR3 nucleotides read TGCGCCAGCAGCCGGCGGACTGGCGGCCCTACCCTAAGTCGAGAGACCCAGTACTTC. Its translation is CASSRRTGGPTLSRETQYF.